These 30 T cell receptor beta chains were all obtained from the same sample, sequenced in a study of T-cell memory formation after mild COVID-19. One entry per CDR3 protein results from TCRdb running MiXCR on the 5' RACE reads. The sample yields tens of thousands of distinct CDR3 sequences, 7.3% seen once. The sample taken for sequencing was PBMCs or a T cell subset sorted from them (not recorded which). All receptors come from a man between 18 and 29 years old who had mild COVID-19 (a few samples of this study predate the infection). Cell type and time point are not known.

This clonotype was seen many times. V usage is TRBV7-3 and J usage is TRBJ2-3; a possible D gene is TRBD1 (5 bases). Germline V gene sequence: CDR1 SGHTA, CDR2 FQGTGA. The V end lost 2 bases, the J end lost 5 bases, and 11 bases lay between the germline ends. This CDR3 region has 14 residues. DNA for the CDR3: TGTGCCAGCAGCTTAGTAGGGGTCCGAGATACGCAGTATTTT. As protein: CASSLVGVRDTQYF.

In its sample, this clonotype was seen a few times. The V gene is TRBV5-1, the J gene TRBJ2-5, with 9 bases lining up with TRBD1. The junction had 7 bases not matched to a gene; V was cut back by 5 bases and J by 5 bases. Germline V lookup: CDR1 SGHRS, CDR2 YFSETQ. The CDR3 contains 14 residues. This chain's CDR3 is CASRATGGMETQYF. The CDR3 region has the DNA TGCGCCAGCAGGGCGACAGGGGGGATGGAGACCCAGTACTTC.

Ten or more counts support this clonotype. The V call is TRBV4-2, the J call TRBJ2-7, with TRBD1 identical over 12 bases. CDR1 and CDR2 (germline): LGHNA, YNFKEQ. V shed 2 bases and J 7 bases; nucleotides not matched to a gene: 12. CDR3 length equals 17 residues. CDR3 sequence reads: CASSQLIRDRGRREQYF. CDR3 sequence (DNA): TGTGCCAGCAGCCAACTAATCCGGGACAGGGGGCGGAGGGAGCAGTACTTC.

This clonotype was detected a few times. The V call is TRBV29-1, the J call TRBJ2-3; 10 bases align to TRBD1. Trimming removed 7 bases from V and 4 bases from J; junction bases left unmatched: 8. CDR3 length: 14 residues. In germline, CDR1 is SQVTM, CDR2 ANQGSEA. CDR3 in DNA: TGCAGCGCCGGCGGGACAGGGGCTCCAGATACGCAGTATTTT. It specifies CSAGGTGAPDTQYF.

This clonotype was seen repeatedly, ten times or more. V and J are TRBV12-3 or TRBV12-4 and TRBJ2-7; D is uncertain. V was pared by 7 bases and J by 4 bases, with 11 bases between. The CDR3 totals 12 residues. This CDR3 is CASTLNGYEQYF. The CDR3 nucleotides are TGTGCCAGCACCCTGAACGGATACGAGCAGTACTTC.

V gene TRBV5-4 combines with J gene TRBJ2-2, with TRBD2 identical over 9 bases. CDR3 length: 15 amino acids. Looked up from germline, CDR1 is SGHNT and CDR2 is YYREEE (reference sequence). Trimming cost V 4 bases and J 3 bases; bases outside gene matches: 4. Written as DNA, the CDR3 is TGTGCCAGCAGCCCTGCGGGGGGGCACACCGGGGAGCTGTTTTTT. It encodes CASSPAGGHTGELFF.

The chain is built from TRBV28 and TRBJ2-4, with a possible D match to TRBD1 (6 bases). CDR1 and CDR2 from the germline V gene are MDHEN and SYDVKM. V lost 6 bases to trimming and J lost 2 bases, with 11 bases between them. The CDR3 contains 14 residues. As DNA, the CDR3 is TGTGCCAGCAGCTCCAGGGGAACCAAAAACATTCAGTACTTC. This codes for CASSSRGTKNIQYF.

Many counts were recorded for this clonotype. The chain links TRBV5-5 to TRBJ2-1; 9 bases are shared with TRBD2. This CDR3 is 16 amino acids long. Germline assignment: CDR1 SGHKS and CDR2 YYEKEE (reference sequence). Trimming took 0 bases from V and 5 from J; bases not matched to a gene: 6. The CDR3 spells CASSLGLAGGHNEQFF. CDR3 DNA: TGTGCCAGCAGCTTGGGTTTGGCGGGGGGGCACAATGAGCAGTTCTTC.

CDR3 nucleotides: TGTGCCCGAAAGGGGACGGGCAACACCGGGGAGCTGTTTTTT. Translated: CARKGTGNTGELFF. The rearrangement links TRBV24-1 to TRBJ2-2, with D tentatively TRBD1 or TRBD2 (5 bases each). Germline-derived CDR1 and CDR2 are KGHDR and SFDVKD. V dropped 12 bases and J dropped 2 bases, with 15 bases sitting between them. This CDR3 region has 14 residues.

The table lists this clonotype with many counts. V gene TRBV7-9 combines with J gene TRBJ2-3, with D maybe TRBD2 (5 bases). This CDR3 contains 19 residues. Germline loops: CDR1 SEHNR, CDR2 FQNEAQ (reference sequence). V was shortened by 5 bases and J by 5 bases, with 29 bases between the two germline ends. The DNA for the CDR3 is TGTGCCAGCAGCCGCGGTCAAGTAGCGACGGGATACGAGGGAGATACGCAGTATTTT. It yields the protein CASSRGQVATGYEGDTQYF.

CDR3 protein: CASRPGQGFYGYTF. The CDR3 nucleotides are TGCGCCAGCAGACCGGGACAGGGATTCTATGGCTACACCTTC. The chain employs TRBV10-2 and TRBJ1-2; the match to TRBD1 covers 9 bases. Germline-derived CDR1 and CDR2 are WSHSY and SAAADI. There are 14 residues in the CDR3. The V and J ends lost 6 bases and 4 bases, in that order; junction bases with no gene match: 6.

There are many counts of this clonotype. The rearrangement uses TRBV10-3 and TRBJ1-1, with 8 bases that match TRBD1. Per the germline V gene, CDR1 is ENHRY and CDR2 is SYGVKD. The V and J ends lost 3 bases and 3 bases, in that order; junction bases with no gene match: 6. This CDR3 has 15 amino acids. The CDR3: CAISDKQGGYTEAFF. CDR3 sequence (DNA): TGTGCCATCAGTGATAAACAGGGGGGCTACACTGAAGCTTTCTTT.

This clonotype was seen a few times. J is TRBJ2-3 and V is TRBV7-8, with D possibly matching TRBD1 (6 bases). The CDR3 is 16 amino acids. From germline, CDR1 is SGHVS and CDR2 FQNEAQ. V was shortened by 1 base and J by 5 bases, with 16 bases between the two germline ends. The CDR3 reads CASSLVSALGGDTQYF. The CDR3 DNA follows: TGTGCCAGCAGCTTAGTTAGCGCCTTAGGGGGAGATACGCAGTATTTT.

In this sample, this clonotype turned up many times. J is TRBJ2-1 and V is TRBV5-1, with a possible D match to TRBD1 (8 bases). The CDR3 has 15 residues. The V gene's germline CDR1 is SGHRS and CDR2 YFSETQ. The V end lost 0 bases, the J end lost 8 bases, and 15 bases lay between the germline ends. The CDR3 coding sequence is TGCGCCAGCAGCTTGGAACAGGGGGGGGTCGATGAGCAGTTCTTC. Translation: CASSLEQGGVDEQFF.

This clonotype was counted a few times. J is TRBJ2-3 and V is TRBV19, with 11 bases aligning to TRBD1. J lost 4 bases, V lost 8 bases, and 8 bases had no gene match. Germline loops: CDR1 LNHDA, CDR2 SQIVND (reference sequence). This CDR3 has 15 amino acids. CDR3 sequence: CASRSGQGVPDTQYF. Here the CDR3 DNA reads TGTGCCAGTCGATCGGGACAGGGGGTGCCAGATACGCAGTATTTT.

CDR3 region: CASSPSRTGETTNEKLFF. CDR3 nucleotides: TGTGCCAGCAGCCCCTCTAGGACAGGGGAGACCACTAATGAAAAACTGTTTTTT. The chain carries TRBV4-2 and TRBJ1-4; 9 positions match TRBD1. V shed 4 bases, J shed 2 bases, and the junction held 11 bases outside the gene matches. Germline CDR1 reads LGHNA; CDR2 reads YNFKEQ. CDR3 size: 18 residues.

This clonotype was picked up a small number of times. J is TRBJ2-5 and V is TRBV6-5; TRBD1 aligns across 7 bases. The CDR3 sequence is 16 residues long. J was trimmed by 2 bases and V by 2 bases; bases with no gene match: 8. Germline V gene data show CDR1 as MNHEY and CDR2 as SVGAGI. In DNA, the CDR3 is TGTGCCAGCAGTTACACGGGCGACAGGGATCAAGAGACCCAGTACTTC. Amino acids: CASSYTGDRDQETQYF.

In this sample, this clonotype turned up many times. The genes are TRBV5-1 and TRBJ2-5; D tentatively fits TRBD1 or TRBD2 (5 bases each). Germline V gene lookup returns CDR1 SGHRS and CDR2 YFSETQ. This CDR3 region has 15 residues. Trimming took 0 bases from V and 4 from J, leaving 13 bases between them. This CDR3 is CASSLAATGLETQYF. The CDR3 DNA reads TGCGCCAGCAGCTTGGCCGCAACGGGGCTAGAGACCCAGTACTTC.

The chain recombines TRBV5-1 with TRBJ2-6; D is ambiguous. CDR1 SGHRS and CDR2 YFSETQ come from the germline V gene. There are 15 residues in the CDR3. V lost 3 bases and J 4 bases, leaving 11 bases between the germline ends. The CDR3 sequence is CASSSPQSGANVLTF. In DNA, the CDR3 is TGCGCCAGCAGCTCCCCCCAATCCGGGGCCAACGTCCTGACTTTC.

This clonotype was seen ten or more times. The genes are TRBV7-9 and TRBJ2-7; D uncertain. V lost 5 bases and J lost 3, with 5 bases in between. Germline-derived CDR1 and CDR2 are SEHNR and FQNEAQ (reference sequence). The CDR3 runs to 11 residues. DNA for the CDR3: TGTGCCAGCAGCCAGTTCTACGAGCAGTACTTC. Encoded protein: CASSQFYEQYF.

This clonotype was recorded a few times. J is TRBJ2-1 and V is TRBV9, with a weak D call TRBD1 (5 bases). This CDR3 is built from 17 residues. With 3 bases removed from V and 0 bases from J, the gap between germline ends came to 16 bases. Per germline, CDR1 SGDLS and CDR2 YYNGEE. The CDR3: CASSASGWGSSYNEQFF. The CDR3, as DNA: TGTGCCAGCAGCGCGTCCGGTTGGGGCAGCTCCTACAATGAGCAGTTCTTC.

The chain employs TRBV18 and TRBJ2-3; TRBD1 might be the D (6 bases). Looked up from germline, CDR1 is KGHSH and CDR2 is LQKENI. The V end lost 3 bases, the J end lost 0 bases, and 19 bases lay between the germline ends. This CDR3 contains 18 residues. The CDR3 region has the DNA TGTGCCAGCTCACCTCTACAATCAGGGGCCCGTAGCACAGATACGCAGTATTTT. Its protein product is CASSPLQSGARSTDTQYF. Full variable domain (outside the CDR3, taken from reference TRBV18 and TRBJ2-3): NAGVMQNPRHLVRRRGQEARLRCSPMKGHSHVYWYRQLPEEGLKFMVYLQKENIIDESGMPKERFSAEFPKEGPSILRIQQVVRGDSAAYFCASSPLQSGARSTDTQYFGPGTRLTVL.

This clonotype appeared a few times. The chain has TRBV3-1 and TRBJ1-2; D remains unclear. Looked up from germline, CDR1 is LGHDT and CDR2 is YNNKEL (reference sequence). V was cut by 0 bases and J by 8 bases, with 7 bases left in between. CDR3 length: 12 residues. CDR3 nucleotide sequence: TGTGCCAGCAGCCAAGAAGCCCGAGGCTACACCTTC. Its protein product is CASSQEARGYTF.

This chain links TRBV7-3 with TRBJ2-1; the D call may be TRBD1 or TRBD2 (6 bases each). The CDR3 is made up of 15 amino acids. The germline CDR1 and CDR2 sequences are SGHTA and FQGTGA. V lost 0 bases and J 5 bases, leaving 11 bases between the germline ends. The CDR3 DNA reads as TGTGCCAGCAGCTTAACTAGGGGGGCGCACAATGAGCAGTTCTTC. This sequence encodes CASSLTRGAHNEQFF.

This clonotype was seen many times. The chain carries TRBV7-2 and TRBJ2-3; D is perhaps TRBD2 (5 bases). The length of the CDR3 is 12 residues. Germline-derived CDR1 and CDR2 are SGHTA and FQGNSA. The V end lost 8 bases, the J end lost 4 bases, and 10 bases lay between the germline ends. Here the CDR3 DNA reads TGTGCCAGCGGCGGGTACGCAGATACGCAGTATTTT. This translates into CASGGYADTQYF.

The chain carries TRBV7-2 and TRBJ2-3; TRBD2 matches at 12 bases. CDR1 SGHTA and CDR2 FQGNSA come from the germline V gene. The CDR3 consists of 18 residues. V lost 5 bases to trimming and J lost 6 bases; unmatched junction nucleotides: 15. In DNA, the CDR3 is TGTGCCAGCAGCCTCACTTGGGCTAGCGGGGGGGCCGCCGATACGCAGTATTTT. Amino acid sequence: CASSLTWASGGAADTQYF. The full variable domain, with the rest looked up from reference TRBV7-2 and TRBJ2-3, is GAGVSQSPSNKVTEKGKDVELRCDPISGHTALYWYRQSLGQGLEFLIYFQGNSAPDKSGLPSDRFSAERTGGSVSTLTIQRTQQEDSAVYLCASSLTWASGGAADTQYFGPGTRLTVL.

The chain has TRBV11-2 and TRBJ2-7; TRBD1 might be the D (6 bases). This CDR3 contains 14 residues. CDR1 is SGHAT and CDR2 is FQNNGV in the germline V gene. The V end lost 6 bases, the J end lost 4 bases, and 16 bases lay between the germline ends. CDR3: CASRPYRDGYEQYF. The DNA of the CDR3 is TGTGCCAGCAGGCCTTACAGGGACGGGTACGAGCAGTACTTC.

This sequence joins TRBV29-1 and TRBJ2-3, with D tentatively TRBD2 (7 bases). Trimming took off 4 bases at V and 6 bases at J, with 17 bases between the two ends. The germline gives CDR1 SQVTM, CDR2 ANQGSEA. The length of the CDR3 is 14 residues. Here the CDR3 reads CSVAARGPRDTQYF. Here the CDR3 DNA reads TGCAGCGTTGCTGCGCGGGGGCCTCGGGATACGCAGTATTTT.

This clonotype was counted between two and nine times. This chain links TRBV6-2 or TRBV6-3 with TRBJ2-7, with unresolved D. V was pared by 0 bases and J by 0 bases, with 9 bases between. This CDR3 spans 15 amino acids. CDR1 is MNHEY, CDR2 SVGEGT, per germline. CDR3 sequence reads: CASSYSAGYSYEQYF. In DNA form, the CDR3 reads TGTGCCAGCAGTTACTCGGCCGGATACTCCTACGAGCAGTACTTC.

This clonotype appeared a few times. This chain uses TRBV7-3 with TRBJ2-1; D gene unclear. V shed 3 bases and J shed 2 bases, with 5 bases lying between them. CDR1 and CDR2 from the germline V gene are SGHTA and FQGTGA. The CDR3 runs to 13 residues. The CDR3 DNA follows: TGTGCCAGCAGCTTCGATGCCTACAATGAGCAGTTCTTC. Its translation: CASSFDAYNEQFF.